These 21 T cell receptor beta chains originate from one sample sequenced in a study of T cell responses to AZD1222 COVID-19 vaccine. Only in-frame clones appear in the TCRdb table, and some are missing; sequencing was by immunoSEQ multiplex PCR. The repertoire holds more than 150,000 clones, with around 90% as singletons. This specimen was peripheral blood, taken 28 days after the second AZD1222 dose. Source of these receptors: an adult who received the AZD1222 COVID-19 vaccine.

This rearrangement joins TRBV6-1 to TRBJ1-2, with a tentative D call TRBD1 (6 bases). Deletions cut 0 bases from V and 4 bases from J, with 24 bases between. The CDR3 consists of 19 residues. Germline-derived CDR1 and CDR2 are MNHNS and SASEGT. The CDR3, as DNA: TGTGCCAGCAGTGAAGCAACCGGACAGATGGGACGCTGGGGCTATGGCTACACCTTC. It translates to CASSEATGQMGRWGYGYTF.

In this sample, this clone turned up once. The chain employs TRBV19 and TRBJ2-5; 8 bases align to TRBD2. The CDR3 is 15 residues long. The germline V gene has CDR1 LNHDA and CDR2 SQIVND (reference sequence). The V segment lost 1 base and the J segment 1 base; nucleotides outside the gene matches: 2. CDR3 sequence reads: CASSIGGTSQETQYF. The CDR3 region has the DNA TGTGCCAGTAGTATAGGGGGGACTAGCCAAGAGACCCAGTACTTC.

This chain uses TRBV6-5 with TRBJ2-4; D call uncertain. Germline CDR1 is MNHEY and CDR2 is SVGAGI. The CDR3 covers 15 residues. V lost 3 bases, J lost 6 bases, and 15 bases lay in between. The CDR3 nucleotides read TGTGCCAGCAGTTATCGCAGCGTCCCAGGAAACATTCAGTACTTC. Its protein product is CASSYRSVPGNIQYF.

The J gene is TRBJ1-1, the V gene TRBV5-4; 8 bases align to TRBD1. Trimming took 4 bases from V and 5 from J; bases not matched to a gene: 7. Germline lookup yields CDR1 SGHNT and CDR2 YYREEE (reference sequence). The CDR3 is made up of 14 amino acids. The CDR3 DNA reads as TGTGCCAGCAGCCCAGGGGGCAAGGGGACTGAAGCTTTCTTT. It translates to CASSPGGKGTEAFF. The entire variable domain, with the rest obtained from reference TRBV5-4 and TRBJ1-1, is as follows: ETGVTQSPTHLIKTRGQQVTLRCSSQSGHNTVSWYQQALGQGPQFIFQYYREEENGRGNFPPRFSGLQFPNYSSELNVNALELDDSALYLCASSPGGKGTEAFFGQGTRLTVV.

The genes are TRBV12-3 or TRBV12-4 and TRBJ2-2, with a tentative D call TRBD1 (6 bases). The ends were cut back, 8 bases at V and 6 bases at J, with 10 bases in the middle. This CDR3 is 12 amino acids long. Written as DNA, the CDR3 is TGTGCCAGCCGGGACACCCCCGGGGAGCTGTTTTTT. Residues: CASRDTPGELFF.

V usage is TRBV20-1 and J usage is TRBJ2-1; the D gene is possibly TRBD2 (5 bases). V was cut by 3 bases and J by 7 bases, with 16 bases left in between. The CDR3 sequence is 14 residues long. Germline CDR1 is DFQATT and CDR2 is SNEGSKA (reference sequence). CDR3 bases: TGCAGTGCTAGTAGCGTCACTGAATGGAATGAGCAGTTCTTC. Translated: CSASSVTEWNEQFF.

The J gene is TRBJ2-5, the V gene TRBV5-1; 11 bases agree with TRBD2. This CDR3 comprises 16 residues. CDR1 SGHRS and CDR2 YFSETQ come from the germline V gene. The ends lost 4 bases at V and 2 bases at J; junction bases unmatched: 7. CDR3 in amino acids: CASSLATSGRQETQYF. Written as DNA, the CDR3 is TGCGCCAGCAGCCTGGCTACTAGCGGGAGACAAGAGACCCAGTACTTC. Full variable domain (missing parts from reference TRBV5-1 and TRBJ2-5): KAGVTQTPRYLIKTRGQQVTLSCSPISGHRSVSWYQQTPGQGLQFLFEYFSETQRNKGNFPGRFSGRQFSNSRSEMNVSTLELGDSALYLCASSLATSGRQETQYFGPGTRLLVL.

This chain joins TRBV19 and TRBJ1-5, with a tentative D call TRBD1 (5 bases). The CDR3 sequence is 14 residues long. V was pared by 6 bases and J by 3 bases, with 12 bases between. Germline-derived CDR1 and CDR2 are LNHDA and SQIVND (reference sequence). The DNA for the CDR3 is TGTGCCAGTAGGGACCGGGGGTCCAATCAGCCCCAGCATTTT. It translates to CASRDRGSNQPQHF.

CDR3 nucleotide sequence: TGTGCCAGCAGCTCTGGACGGGAAGCCAAAAACATTCAGTACTTC. Amino acids: CASSSGREAKNIQYF. The chain couples TRBV7-9 to TRBJ2-4; D possibly corresponds to TRBD2 (5 bases). CDR3 size: 15 residues. CDR1 and CDR2 from the germline V gene are SEHNR and FQNEAQ (reference sequence). V dropped 4 bases and J dropped 0 bases, with 10 bases sitting between them.

The gene calls are TRBV4-1 and TRBJ1-3; 7 bases match TRBD1. Germline CDR1 is MGHRA and CDR2 is YSYEKL. After removal of 2 bases from V and 3 bases from J, the junction contained 7 bases not matched to a gene. This CDR3 region has 16 residues. Here the CDR3 reads CASSQSGGFLGNTIYF. For the CDR3, the DNA is TGCGCCAGCAGCCAATCAGGGGGATTCCTTGGAAACACCATATATTTT.

This clone was counted a single time. The chain couples TRBV5-1 to TRBJ1-3; a possible D gene is TRBD1 (5 bases). Germline V gives CDR1 SGHRS, CDR2 YFSETQ. This CDR3 contains 17 residues. V dropped 4 bases and J dropped 0 bases, with 17 bases sitting between them. The CDR3 DNA sequence: TGCGCCAGCAGCCTGGGGCCATCACAATTCTCTGGAAACACCATATATTTT. It translates to CASSLGPSQFSGNTIYF.

The chain joins TRBV2 to TRBJ1-4; D is perhaps TRBD1 (5 bases). The CDR3 runs to 14 residues. Germline CDR1 is SNHLY and CDR2 is FYNNEI. V lost 2 bases and J lost 7, with 11 bases in between. The chain's CDR3 is CASSEPGGAEKLFF. CDR3 DNA: TGTGCCAGCAGTGAACCCGGGGGTGCTGAAAAACTGTTTTTT.

The chain links TRBV30 to TRBJ2-1; 7 bases map to TRBD1. CDR3 size: 15 residues. Per the germline V gene, CDR1 is GTSNPN and CDR2 is SVGIG (reference sequence). Trimming at V came to 3 bases and at J to 2 bases, leaving 7 bases not matched to a gene. Written as DNA, the CDR3 is TGTGCCTGGAGCCCCGACAGGGCCCCCTACAATGAGCAGTTCTTC. It translates to CAWSPDRAPYNEQFF.

This clone was seen more than once but under ten times. This chain connects TRBV30 to TRBJ2-7; 7 nucleotides align to TRBD2. The J segment lost 0 bases and the V segment lost 4 bases, leaving 6 bases of the junction unmatched. CDR1 and CDR2 from the germline V gene are GTSNPN and SVGIG (reference sequence). This CDR3 region has 14 residues. The CDR3 bases are TGTGCCTGGACCCTGGGGACTACCTCCTACGAGCAGTACTTC. It specifies CAWTLGTTSYEQYF. The variable domain in full, completed from reference TRBV30 and TRBJ2-7, reads SQTIHQWPATLVQPVGSPLSLECTVEGTSNPNLYWYRQAAGRGLQLLFYSVGIGQISSEVPQNLSASRPQDRQFILSSKKLLLSDSGFYLCAWTLGTTSYEQYFGPGTRLTVT.

The chain links TRBV29-1 to TRBJ1-6; D is ambiguous. The CDR3 is 14 amino acids. V gave up 6 bases and J gave up 3 bases, with 12 bases separating them. Germline CDR1 reads SQVTM; CDR2 reads ANQGSEA. CDR3 residues: CSVSGSSYNSPLHF. Written as DNA, the CDR3 is TGCAGCGTCTCCGGGTCCAGCTATAATTCACCCCTCCACTTT.

The chain joins TRBV4-3 to TRBJ2-7; 9 positions agree with TRBD2. V was clipped by 0 bases and J by 4 bases; unmatched bases: 7. Germline V gene lookup returns CDR1 LGHNA and CDR2 YSLEER. This CDR3 spans 16 amino acids. Here the CDR3 DNA reads TGCGCCAGCAGCCAAGAAAGTAGCGGGAGTTCGTACGAGCAGTACTTC. Its translation: CASSQESSGSSYEQYF.

Details on this clone: Distinct nucleotide sequences in the sample also encode this CDR3. This chain uses TRBV12-3 or TRBV12-4 with TRBJ1-5; D unclear. CDR3 size: 13 residues. V was trimmed by 3 bases and J by 0 bases, leaving 3 bases between them. This CDR3 is CASSFSSNQPQHF. DNA for the CDR3: TGTGCCAGCAGTTTCAGTAGCAATCAGCCCCAGCATTTT.

The chain is built from TRBV30 and TRBJ1-2; no reliable D call. Germline assignment: CDR1 GTSNPN and CDR2 SVGIG (reference sequence). V gave up 0 bases and J gave up 10 bases, with 12 bases separating them. The CDR3 loop spans 12 amino acids. Here the CDR3 reads CAWSVRGVDYTF. Here the CDR3 DNA reads TGTGCCTGGAGTGTACGGGGAGTAGACTACACCTTC.

This rearrangement joins TRBV27 to TRBJ1-1; the D gene is possibly TRBD1 (6 bases). Looked up from germline, CDR1 is MNHEY and CDR2 is SMNVEV (reference sequence). Trimming removed 6 bases at V and 3 bases at J, with 14 bases between. The CDR3 contains 14 residues. CDR3 amino acids: CASSEGGTHTEAFF. In DNA, the CDR3 is TGTGCCAGCAGCGAGGGGGGTACGCACACTGAAGCTTTCTTT.

The rearrangement links TRBV5-1 to TRBJ2-3, with 11 nucleotides matching TRBD2. The CDR3 consists of 17 residues. Germline V lookup: CDR1 SGHRS, CDR2 YFSETQ. V trimming: 2 bases; J trimming: 3 bases; junction bases outside the gene matches: 8. CDR3 sequence reads: CASSFYPTSGSTDTQYF. CDR3 bases: TGCGCCAGCAGCTTCTACCCTACTAGCGGGAGTACAGATACGCAGTATTTT.

V and J are TRBV5-6 and TRBJ2-3; 9 bases fit TRBD2. The CDR3 covers 15 residues. The J segment lost 5 bases and the V segment lost 2 bases, leaving 6 bases of the junction unmatched. Per germline, CDR1 SGHDT and CDR2 YYEEEE. CDR3 sequence reads: CASSFGLALKDTQYF. DNA of the CDR3: TGTGCCAGCAGCTTCGGACTAGCGCTCAAAGATACGCAGTATTTT.